The entry that follows covers one TCR beta chain sequence. Its antigen is not identified. Repertoires were generated with immunoSEQ multiplex PCR, while TCRdb's copy carries only in-frame clones and drops some. The table includes about 88,000 clones, roughly nine tenths detected once. This record comes from a study of T cell responses to AZD1222 COVID-19 vaccine. Turning to the study itself: Pooling was applied to second doses at about 4 or about 12 weeks.

V shed 1 base and J shed 6 bases, with 14 bases lying between them. Germline values: CDR1 SGHKS, CDR2 YYEKEE (reference sequence). The CDR3 totals 14 residues. General study findings and limits: Repertoire sampling happened only post peak T cell response. Reportedly, close to half of spike-specific TCRs are directed against unmutated variant regions.

The source material was peripheral blood, sampled on day 0 of AZD1222 vaccination. The chain recombines TRBV5-5 with TRBJ2-7; D possibly corresponds to TRBD1 (5 bases). This TCR was recovered from an adult in good health. In nucleotides, the CDR3 is TGTGCCAGCAGCTTGCTGGGCAGGGTGGCCGAGCAGTACTTC. This translates into CASSLLGRVAEQYF.